The 17 T cell receptor beta chains presented below share a single source sample, sequenced in a study of low-dose radiotherapy and immunotherapy resistance in tumors (dated by TCRdb to the early 2020s). Interpreted using the paper, the time point label stands for: after trial treatment. In the paper's terms, the treatment or condition label means: LDRT plus nivolumab, ipilimumab, low-dose cyclophosphamide and aspirin (RACIN trial). Sequencing was performed on an Illumina HiSeq 2500. First-strand cDNA was synthesized using Superscript III and a set of TRAV- and TRBV-specific primers, so that both TCRalpha and TCRbeta chains were covered. TCRs were amplified for 15 to 20 PCR cycles with Phusion, using a constant-region primer paired with the adapter attached to the V primers. Using fastp at Q25 and MiXCR, TCRdb reprocessed the public reads and kept productive beta chains. Here each entry gathers all rows of one CDR3 protein and keeps the most common genes and DNA. The sample includes roughly 100,000 distinct CDR3 sequences, with around 20% observed a single time. Of the sample, approximately 4% falls within the top ten clones.

The source was PBMCs, collected after low-dose radiotherapy plus immunotherapy. These receptors were obtained from a male donor with prostate cancer.

V is TRBV19 and J is TRBJ2-2; maybe TRBD1 (6 bases). V lost 3 bases and J 7 bases, leaving 24 bases between the germline ends. This CDR3 is built from 18 residues. Per germline, CDR1 LNHDA and CDR2 SQIVND (reference sequence). The CDR3 sequence is CASSMEGIQGRLVGELFF. The CDR3 DNA follows: TGTGCCAGTAGTATGGAAGGGATACAGGGTCGGTTGGTCGGGGAGCTGTTTTTT. The full variable domain, with the rest looked up from reference TRBV19 and TRBJ2-2, is DGGITQSPKYLFRKEGQNVTLSCEQNLNHDAMYWYRQDPGQGLRLIYYSQIVNDFQKGDIAEGYSVSREKKESFPLTVTSAQKNPTAFYLCASSMEGIQGRLVGELFFGEGSRLTVL.

Many counts were recorded for this clonotype. V usage is TRBV20-1 and J usage is TRBJ1-4; no reliable D call. Trimming shortened V by 6 bases and J by 0 bases, and 11 bases separated the two germline ends. Germline CDR1 and CDR2: DFQATT and SNEGSKA (reference sequence). The CDR3 totals 14 residues. The CDR3 sequence: CSAPRPATNEKLFF. The CDR3 region has the DNA TGCAGTGCGCCGCGCCCTGCAACTAATGAAAAACTGTTTTTT.

The table lists this clonotype with many counts. CDR3 region: CASSSGRNTGELFF. The CDR3 nucleotides read TGTGCCAGTAGTTCCGGACGGAACACCGGGGAGCTGTTTTTT. The chain is built from TRBV19 and TRBJ2-2; D ambiguous. With 5 bases removed from V and 1 base from J, the gap between germline ends came to 8 bases. Germline lookup yields CDR1 LNHDA and CDR2 SQIVND (reference sequence). The CDR3 has 14 amino acids.

The chain has TRBV4-1 and TRBJ2-4, with a weak D call TRBD2 (5 bases). The CDR3 has 14 residues. Between the trimmed V and J ends, which lost 1 base and 8 bases, there was a span of 12 bases. The germline V gene encodes CDR1 MGHRA and CDR2 YSYEKL. The CDR3 here is CASSQGRTVDIQYF. The CDR3 coding sequence is TGCGCCAGCAGCCAAGGGAGGACGGTGGACATTCAGTACTTC.

This clonotype was seen at least ten times. The rearrangement uses TRBV13 and TRBJ2-3, with 10 positions matching TRBD1. This CDR3 has 15 residues. J gave up 5 bases and V 5 bases, and 7 bases lay outside the gene matches. The germline gives CDR1 PRHDT, CDR2 FYEKMQ (reference sequence). The CDR3 DNA is TGTGCCAGCAGCCCCGGGACAGGGGTAGGAGATACGCAGTATTTT. Residues: CASSPGTGVGDTQYF.

This clonotype was observed a single time. The chain links TRBV11-2 to TRBJ2-3; tentative D call: TRBD2 (6 bases). V lost 5 bases, J lost 14 bases, and 17 bases lay in between. CDR1 and CDR2 (germline): SGHAT, FQNNGV. The CDR3 spans 12 residues. This chain's CDR3 is CASSLGGVSPYF. CDR3 in DNA: TGTGCCAGCAGCCTGGGCGGGGTATCCCCGTATTTT. Complete variable domain (other parts from reference TRBV11-2 and TRBJ2-3): EAGVAQSPRYKIIEKRQSVAFWCNPISGHATLYWYQQILGQGPKLLIQFQNNGVVDDSQLPKDRFSAERLKGVDSTLKIQPAKLEDSAVYLCASSLGGVSPYFGPGTRLTVL.

This clonotype was observed many times. The J gene is TRBJ2-3, the V gene TRBV5-1; D remains ambiguous. Germline assignment: CDR1 SGHRS and CDR2 YFSETQ. The CDR3 spans 16 residues. Trimming stripped 0 bases from V and 3 bases from J, with 14 bases between. The CDR3 DNA sequence: TGCGCCAGCAGCTTGGAGCCGGACCTGAGAACAGATACGCAGTATTTT. It translates to CASSLEPDLRTDTQYF.

This clonotype has ten or more counts. The chain links TRBV27 to TRBJ1-1; 8 nucleotides align to TRBD1. J was trimmed by 0 bases and V by 6 bases; bases with no gene match: 6. Germline-derived CDR1 and CDR2 are MNHEY and SMNVEV (reference sequence). The CDR3 has 15 amino acids. CDR3 nucleotides: TGTGCCAGCAGCCAAACAGGGGGGATGAACACTGAAGCTTTCTTT. Translation gives CASSQTGGMNTEAFF.

This clonotype showed up many times. V is TRBV3-1 and J is TRBJ2-3; D possibly matches TRBD1 or TRBD2 (5 bases each). V was shortened by 1 base and J by 7 bases, with 15 bases between the two germline ends. The CDR3 is 15 amino acids. CDR1 and CDR2 from the germline V gene are LGHDT and YNNKEL (reference sequence). In DNA form, the CDR3 reads TGTGCCAGCAGCCAAGTCATGGGGGTCGGGTATACGCAGTATTTT. Translated: CASSQVMGVGYTQYF.

A note on this clonotype: This may be a read error: a much more frequent sequence differs by one nucleotide. The chain employs TRBV20-1 and TRBJ2-5; the D is unclear. The V gene lost 6 bases and the J gene lost 3 bases, with 11 bases spanning the gap. The CDR3 sequence is 12 residues long. Germline V gives CDR1 DFQATT, CDR2 SNEGSKA (reference sequence). The CDR3 is CSAQRGKETQYF. The CDR3 DNA reads as TGCAGTGCGCAGCGTGGAAAAGAGACCCAGTACTTC.

This clonotype was detected ten times or more. V usage is TRBV10-1 and J usage is TRBJ2-5; D could derive from TRBD1 or TRBD2 (5 bases each). V lost 2 bases and J lost 7, with 11 bases in between. The CDR3 totals 13 residues. Germline loops: CDR1 WNHNN, CDR2 SYGVQD (reference sequence). CDR3 sequence reads: CASSEALGTTQYF. CDR3 DNA sequence: TGCGCCAGCAGTGAGGCGCTAGGGACGACCCAGTACTTC.

This clonotype has at least ten counts. The chain has TRBV11-2 and TRBJ1-2; TRBD1 might be the D (5 bases). Between the trimmed V and J ends, which lost 4 bases and 8 bases, there was a span of 20 bases. This CDR3 has 15 amino acids. CDR1 SGHAT and CDR2 FQNNGV come from the germline V gene. The CDR3 is CASSSVRRGVSGYTF. CDR3 DNA sequence: TGTGCCAGCAGCTCTGTCCGGAGGGGCGTAAGCGGCTACACCTTC.

This clonotype was seen repeatedly, ten times or more. V gene TRBV9 combines with J gene TRBJ1-4; D is undetermined. Germline V gives CDR1 SGDLS, CDR2 YYNGEE. Between the trimmed V and J ends, which lost 4 bases and 3 bases, there was a span of 13 bases. The CDR3 is 15 amino acids. The CDR3 region has the DNA TGTGCCAGCAGCCCGCTCGGGGTGGCTAATGAAAAACTGTTTTTT. Protein product: CASSPLGVANEKLFF.

The chain employs TRBV15 and TRBJ2-3; D is ambiguous. The CDR3 spans 13 residues. V was trimmed by 1 base and J by 5 bases, leaving 7 bases between them. Germline CDR1 reads LNHNV; CDR2 reads YYDKDF (reference sequence). As DNA, the CDR3 is TGTGCCACCAGCAGAGGCTACGGAGATACGCAGTATTTT. Protein sequence: CATSRGYGDTQYF. Using reference TRBV15 and TRBJ2-3 for the parts outside the CDR3, the full variable domain is DAMVIQNPRYQVTQFGKPVTLSCSQTLNHNVMYWYQQKSSQAPKLLFHYYDKDFNNEADTPDNFQSRRPNTSFCFLDIRSPGLGDTAMYLCATSRGYGDTQYFGPGTRLTVL.

This clonotype was seen ten or more times. The chain combines TRBV5-1 with TRBJ2-7; D not resolved. There are 14 residues in the CDR3. CDR1 and CDR2 (germline): SGHRS, YFSETQ. With 0 bases removed from V and 2 bases from J, the gap between germline ends came to 9 bases. The chain's CDR3 is CASSLALGAYEQYF. CDR3 DNA sequence: TGCGCCAGCAGCTTGGCGCTTGGTGCCTACGAGCAGTACTTC.

The table lists this clonotype with many counts. This chain connects TRBV6-5 to TRBJ2-7, with D tentatively TRBD1 or TRBD2 (6 bases each). Germline values: CDR1 MNHEY, CDR2 SVGAGI. V was trimmed by 4 bases and J by 0 bases, leaving 7 bases between them. The length of the CDR3 is 13 residues. The CDR3 DNA follows: TGTGCCAGCAGTTGGGGGGCCTCCTACGAGCAGTACTTC. It specifies CASSWGASYEQYF.

This clonotype appeared a few times. It may be a read error: a sequence one base away is much more abundant. The chain is built from TRBV6-1 and TRBJ2-1; maybe TRBD1 (8 bases). In germline, CDR1 is MNHNS, CDR2 SASEGT. CDR3 size: 15 residues. The CDR3 spells CASSYRGGTYNEQSF. In DNA form, the CDR3 reads TGTGCCAGCAGTTACAGGGGGGGTACCTACAATGAGCAGTCCTTC.